This T cell receptor beta chain was captured by sequencing in a study of blood T cell repertoires in COVID-19. Study-wide context: Samples came from the United States, Italy and Spain, spanning acute and convalescent COVID-19.

Profiled with immunoSEQ multiplex PCR; TCRdb holds only in-frame clones, not every one. The sample carries fewer than 350,000 clones, 75% to 95% recorded once. The CDR3 covers 10 residues. Germline V gives CDR1 GTSNPN, CDR2 SVGIG (reference sequence). Deletions cut 2 bases from V and 12 bases from J, with 8 bases between. This clonotype was obtained from a woman in her twenties or thirties with COVID-19, enrolled during active disease. This chain connects TRBV30 to TRBJ2-1; no clear D. Specimen: peripheral blood. CDR3 in amino acids: CAWSTTSQFF. DNA of the CDR3: TGTGCCTGGAGTACTACATCGCAGTTCTTC.